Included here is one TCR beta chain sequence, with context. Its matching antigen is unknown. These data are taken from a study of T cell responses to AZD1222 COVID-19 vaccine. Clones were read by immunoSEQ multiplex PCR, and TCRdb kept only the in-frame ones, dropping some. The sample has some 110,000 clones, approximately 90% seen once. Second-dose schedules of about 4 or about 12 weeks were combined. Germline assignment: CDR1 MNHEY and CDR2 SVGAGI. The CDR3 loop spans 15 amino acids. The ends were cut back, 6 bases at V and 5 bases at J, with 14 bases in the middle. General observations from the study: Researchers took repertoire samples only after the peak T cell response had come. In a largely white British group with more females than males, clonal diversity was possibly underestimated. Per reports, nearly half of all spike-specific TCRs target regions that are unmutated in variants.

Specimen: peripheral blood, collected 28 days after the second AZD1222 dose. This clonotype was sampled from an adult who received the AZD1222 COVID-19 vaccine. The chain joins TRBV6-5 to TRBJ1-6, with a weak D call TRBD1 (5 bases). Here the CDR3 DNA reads TGTGCCAGCAGCCCCAGGGAGGGTAATAATTCACCCCTCCACTTT. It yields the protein CASSPREGNNSPLHF.